This T cell receptor (beta chain) was identified in a study of T cell repertoires in cytomegalovirus infection. TCRdb analysed the reads with MiXCR anew, one entry per CDR3 protein. The table shows 150,000 or so distinct CDR3 sequences, with more than 25% occurring only once. The CDR3 contains 17 residues. V was cut by 0 bases and J by 0 bases, with 17 bases left in between. Germline V gives CDR1 SQVTM, CDR2 ANQGSEA. Study-level findings and limits: CMV carriers with the relevant HLA were identified by cumulative public TCR beta family frequency.

As regards this clonotype: No antigen is known for it.

The chain links TRBV29-1 to TRBJ1-1; possible D gene TRBD1, 5 bases. The input for sequencing was CD8+ T cells from cultured PBMCs, taken from culture after CMV antigen stimulation. The TCR originated in a human donor in good health (CMV status not recorded). Some clones in this sample may be carry-over from other donors' samples. Here the CDR3 DNA reads TGCAGCGTTGAAGATTATCGCCGGGGCGGTGTGAACACTGAAGCTTTCTTT. Translating gives CSVEDYRRGGVNTEAFF.